The text below deals with one T cell receptor (beta chain). Which antigen it targets is not known. No base quality information exists; no much larger clone differs at one position. The data derive from a study of T-cell reconstitution after alpha-beta-depleted transplantation in children (dated by TCRdb to the mid-2010s). Regarding the complete study: The study quantitatively tracked T-cell immune reconstitution after TCRalphabeta/CD19-depleted allogeneic hematopoietic cell transplantation in children using TCR repertoire profiling.

Library preparation used PCR. These reads were obtained on an Illumina HiSeq 2500. TCR libraries were prepared with molecular barcoding, using unique molecular identifiers to normalize TCRbeta repertoire quantification. The public sequencing data were trimmed at Q25 with fastp and processed into clonotypes with MiXCR by TCRdb, which kept only in-frame beta chains. Duplicate CDR3 protein sequences are folded into a single record with the most common DNA and genes. Recorded for this sample are about 500,000 distinct CDR3 sequences; approximately 29% of them occurred a single time. The biggest ten clones account for around 2.5% of the sample. V loses 1 base at its end and J loses 4 bases; junction bases beyond the gene matches: 6. Via the germline V gene, CDR1 is LGHNA and CDR2 YNFKEQ. From the cysteine up to the phenylalanine, the CDR3 has a length of 17 residues. Only the CDR3 DNA stays, 51 bases, in frame from base 1.

The TCR originated in a human donor who donated a stem cell graft to a child with aplastic anemia. The rearrangement combines TRBV4-2 with TRBJ2-7; a stretch of 14 junction bases matches TRBD2. The material sequenced was PBMCs from the stem cell graft donor, taken from the stem cell graft. The CDR3 in this case is CASSQGLAGGDGYEQYF. Here is the DNA: TGTGCCAGCAGCCAAGGACTAGCGGGAGGGGATGGTTACGAGCAGTACTTC.